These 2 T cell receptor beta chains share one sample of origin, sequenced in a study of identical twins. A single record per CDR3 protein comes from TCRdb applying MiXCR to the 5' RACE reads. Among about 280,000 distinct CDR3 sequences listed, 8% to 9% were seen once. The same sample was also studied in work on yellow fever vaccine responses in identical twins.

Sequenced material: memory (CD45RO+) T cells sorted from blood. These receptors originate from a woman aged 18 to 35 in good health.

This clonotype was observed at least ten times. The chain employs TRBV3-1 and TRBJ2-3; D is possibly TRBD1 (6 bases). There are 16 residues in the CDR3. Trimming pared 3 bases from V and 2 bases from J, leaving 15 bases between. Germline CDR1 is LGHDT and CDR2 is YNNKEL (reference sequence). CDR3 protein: CASSQFSRGLTDTQYF. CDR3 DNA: TGTGCCAGCAGCCAGTTTAGCAGGGGCCTCACAGATACGCAGTATTTT.

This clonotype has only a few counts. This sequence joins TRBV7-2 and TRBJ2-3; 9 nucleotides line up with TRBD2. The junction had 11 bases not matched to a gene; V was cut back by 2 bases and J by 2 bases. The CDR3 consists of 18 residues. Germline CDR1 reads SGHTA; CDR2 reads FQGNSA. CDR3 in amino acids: CASSLPAGTSRFTDTQYF. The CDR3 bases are TGTGCCAGCAGCTTACCGGCCGGGACTAGCAGATTCACAGATACGCAGTATTTT.